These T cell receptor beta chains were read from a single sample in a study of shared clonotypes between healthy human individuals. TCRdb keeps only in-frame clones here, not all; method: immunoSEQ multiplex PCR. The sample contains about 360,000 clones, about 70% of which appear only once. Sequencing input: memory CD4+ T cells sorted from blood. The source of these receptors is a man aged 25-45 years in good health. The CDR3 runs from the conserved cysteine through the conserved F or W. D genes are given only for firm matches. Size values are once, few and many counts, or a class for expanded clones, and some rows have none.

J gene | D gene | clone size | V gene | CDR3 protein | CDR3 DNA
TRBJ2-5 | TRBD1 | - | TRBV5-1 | CASSQTGVPQETQYF | TGCGCCAGCAGCCAAACAGGGGTCCCCCAAGAGACCCAGTACTTC
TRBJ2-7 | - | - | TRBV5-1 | CASSPGLRYEQYF | TGCGCCAGCAGCCCGGGCTTGAGATACGAGCAGTACTTC
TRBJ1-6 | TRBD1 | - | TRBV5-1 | CASSTGQGNSYNSPLHF | TGCGCCAGCAGCACGGGACAGGGAAACTCCTATAATTCACCCCTCCACTTT
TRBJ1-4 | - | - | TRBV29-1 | CSVTRDSGEKLFF | TGCAGCGTTACCCGAGATTCAGGAGAAAAACTGTTTTTT
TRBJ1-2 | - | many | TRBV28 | CASSFPLDSPPSF | TGTGCCAGCAGTTTCCCGCTGGACAGTCCGCCCTCCTTC
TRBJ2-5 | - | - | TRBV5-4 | CASSFPREETQYF | TGTGCCAGCAGCTTCCCGAGGGAAGAGACCCAGTACTTC
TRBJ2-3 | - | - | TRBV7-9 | CASSFGGSTDTQYF | TGTGCCAGCAGCTTTGGCGGATCCACAGATACGCAGTATTTT
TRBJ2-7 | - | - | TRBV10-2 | CASSSGLGEQYF | TGCGCCAGCAGTTCTGGGTTAGGCGAGCAGTACTTC
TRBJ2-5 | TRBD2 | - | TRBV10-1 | CASSEFGRGTSGRRETQYF | TGCGCCAGCAGTGAGTTCGGCAGAGGGACTAGCGGGAGAAGAGAGACCCAGTACTTC
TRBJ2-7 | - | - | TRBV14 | CATSRGPFYEQYF | TGTGCCACCTCGAGAGGGCCCTTCTACGAGCAGTACTTC
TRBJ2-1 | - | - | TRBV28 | CASSSTSQGMEQFF | TGTGCCAGCAGTTCCACCTCACAGGGAATGGAGCAGTTCTTC
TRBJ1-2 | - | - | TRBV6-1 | CASSEGLYGYTF | TGTGCCAGCAGTGAGGGGCTCTATGGCTACACCTTC
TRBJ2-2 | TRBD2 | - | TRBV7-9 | CASTPSGSGRGDTGELFF | TGTGCCAGCACCCCCTCGGGTAGCGGGAGAGGAGACACCGGGGAGCTGTTTTTT
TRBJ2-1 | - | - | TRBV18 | CASSPQGDPYNEQFF | TGTGCCAGCTCACCGCAAGGCGACCCCTACAATGAGCAGTTCTTC
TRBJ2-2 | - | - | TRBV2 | CASSDDSGNTGELFF | TGTGCCAGCAGTGATGATAGCGGGAACACCGGGGAGCTGTTTTTT
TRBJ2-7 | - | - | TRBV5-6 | CASSPEGTGAYEQYF | TGTGCCAGCAGCCCGGAGGGGACTGGGGCCTACGAGCAGTACTTC
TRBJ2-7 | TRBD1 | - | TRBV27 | CASSLSGQGNRAYEQYF | TGTGCCAGCAGTCTGAGCGGACAGGGGAATAGGGCCTACGAGCAGTACTTC
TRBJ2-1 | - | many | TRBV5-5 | CASSSRVGPGNTEQFF | TGTGCCAGCAGCTCCCGCGTGGGGCCGGGAAACACTGAGCAGTTCTTC
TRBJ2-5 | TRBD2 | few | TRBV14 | CASSQVRAGLAETQYF | TGTGCCAGCAGCCAAGTGAGAGCGGGATTGGCAGAGACCCAGTACTTC
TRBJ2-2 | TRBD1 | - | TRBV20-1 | CSANRGGELFF | TGCAGTGCAAACAGGGGCGGGGAGCTGTTTTTT
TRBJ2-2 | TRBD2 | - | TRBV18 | CASSLVAGGANTGELFF | TGTGCCAGCTCACTAGTAGCGGGAGGTGCGAACACCGGGGAGCTGTTTTTT
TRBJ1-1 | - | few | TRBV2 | CASSVYGMDMNTEAFF | TGTGCCAGCAGTGTTTATGGGATGGACATGAACACTGAAGCTTTCTTT
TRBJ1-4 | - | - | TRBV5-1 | CASSPLGRAATNEKLFF | TGCGCCAGCAGCCCACTGGGGAGGGCAGCAACTAATGAAAAACTGTTTTTT
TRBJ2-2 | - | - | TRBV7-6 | CASSLASNTGELFF | TGTGCCAGCAGCTTAGCCTCGAACACCGGGGAGCTGTTTTTT
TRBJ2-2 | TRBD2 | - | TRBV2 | CASSPLAGVGTGELFF | TGTGCCAGCAGTCCTCTAGCGGGAGTTGGTACCGGGGAGCTGTTTTTT
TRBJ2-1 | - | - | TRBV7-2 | CASSSWGWRINNEQFF | TGTGCCAGCAGCTCGTGGGGCTGGCGGATAAACAATGAGCAGTTCTTC
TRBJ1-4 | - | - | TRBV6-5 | CASSYSTRGGNEKLFF | TGTGCCAGCAGTTACTCGACGCGGGGTGGTAATGAAAAACTGTTTTTT
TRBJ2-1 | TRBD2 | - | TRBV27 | CASSSYSGAYNEQFF | TGTGCCAGCAGTTCGTATAGCGGGGCCTACAATGAGCAGTTCTTC
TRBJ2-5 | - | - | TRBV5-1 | CASSPDGTETQYF | TGCGCCAGCAGCCCTGATGGTACCGAGACCCAGTACTTC
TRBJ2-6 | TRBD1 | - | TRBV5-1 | CASSTMGQGSGANVLTF | TGCGCCAGCAGCACGATGGGACAGGGGTCTGGGGCCAACGTCCTGACTTTC
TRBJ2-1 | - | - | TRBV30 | CAWSLGEAVGNEQFF | TGTGCCTGGAGTTTGGGGGAAGCGGTAGGGAATGAGCAGTTCTTC
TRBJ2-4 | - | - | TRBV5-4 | CASSLVGAKNIQYF | TGTGCCAGCAGCTTGGTAGGGGCCAAAAACATTCAGTACTTC
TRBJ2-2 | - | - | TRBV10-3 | CAISVSGELFF | TGTGCCATCAGTGTGTCCGGGGAGCTGTTTTTT
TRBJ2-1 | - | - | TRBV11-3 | CASSLNPSSSYNEQFF | TGTGCCAGCAGCTTAAATCCTTCGAGCTCCTACAATGAGCAGTTCTTC
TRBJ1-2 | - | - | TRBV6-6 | CASGDSTTGYGYTF | TGTGCCAGCGGGGATTCGACGACGGGCTATGGCTACACCTTC
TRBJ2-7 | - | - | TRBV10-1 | CASSESPGSLYEQYF | TGCGCCAGCAGTGAGTCTCCGGGCAGTCTCTACGAGCAGTACTTC
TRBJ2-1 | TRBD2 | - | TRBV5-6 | CASSNRGLARYNEQFF | TGTGCCAGCAGCAACAGGGGACTAGCGCGCTACAATGAGCAGTTCTTC
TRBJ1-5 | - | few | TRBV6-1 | CATLFKEAQHF | TGTGCCACCCTTTTTAAGGAGGCCCAGCATTTT
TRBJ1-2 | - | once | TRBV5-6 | CASRRSADYGYTF | TGTGCCAGCAGGAGGTCGGCAGATTATGGCTACACCTTC
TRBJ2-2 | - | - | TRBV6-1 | CASEGLTSRTGELFF | TGTGCCAGCGAAGGGCTGACTAGTCGCACCGGGGAGCTGTTTTTT
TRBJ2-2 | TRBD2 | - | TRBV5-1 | CASRRWAGDTGELFF | TGCGCCAGCAGACGGTGGGCGGGAGACACCGGGGAGCTGTTTTTT
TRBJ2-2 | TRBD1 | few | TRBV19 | CASSTTGYGGELFF | TGTGCCAGTAGTACGACAGGGTACGGCGGGGAGCTGTTTTTT
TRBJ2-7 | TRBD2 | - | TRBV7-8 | CASSRGTSGGYEQYF | TGTGCCAGCAGCCGAGGGACTAGCGGAGGATACGAGCAGTACTTC
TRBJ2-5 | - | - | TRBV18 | CASSSTSTETQYF | TGTGCCAGCTCATCGACTAGTACCGAGACCCAGTACTTC
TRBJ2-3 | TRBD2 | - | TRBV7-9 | CASSPAGVGTDTQYF | TGTGCCAGCAGCCCAGCGGGAGTAGGCACAGATACGCAGTATTTT
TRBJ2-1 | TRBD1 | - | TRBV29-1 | CSARTGTYNEQFF | TGCAGCGCTAGGACAGGGACCTACAATGAGCAGTTCTTC
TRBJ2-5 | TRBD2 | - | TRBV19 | CASSSYSGGRQETQYF | TGTGCCAGTAGTAGCTATAGCGGGGGACGACAAGAGACCCAGTACTTC
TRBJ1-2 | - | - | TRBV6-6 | CASSYVSFYGYTF | TGTGCCAGCAGTTACGTGAGTTTCTATGGCTACACCTTC
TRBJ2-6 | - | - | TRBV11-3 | CASSLGGPGANVLTF | TGTGCCAGCAGCCTCGGGGGCCCTGGGGCCAACGTCCTGACTTTC
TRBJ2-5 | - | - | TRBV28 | CASSFGGFQETQYF | TGTGCCAGCAGTTTTGGAGGGTTCCAAGAGACCCAGTACTTC